This is a list of T cell receptor beta chains from one sample in a study of vaccination and CD4 T cells after COVID-19. No antigens are known for them. TCRdb used MiXCR to reprocess the PCR reads, holding one entry per CDR3 protein. The sample has 15,000 to 20,000 distinct CDR3 sequences, 30% to 40% seen once. The specimen sequenced was cultured CD4+ T cells from blood. All receptors derive from a human donor with COVID-19. The CDR3 runs from the conserved cysteine through the conserved F or W. A D gene is named only where the DNA matches it firmly. Size values are once, few and many counts, or a class for expanded clones, and some rows have none.

>-|-|TRBV21-1|TRBJ1-6
TGTGCCAGCAGCAATCTTCCAGGGGACATTAATTCACCCCTCCACTTT
CASSNLPGDINSPLHF
>once|TRBD1|TRBV11-2|TRBJ2-7
TGTGCCAGCAGCTCGTCGACAGGGAATAGCGAGCAGTACTTC
CASSSSTGNSEQYF
>-|-|TRBV5-1|TRBJ2-3
TGCGCCAGCAGCTTGGGAGGGGGAACCACAGATACGCAGTATTTT
CASSLGGGTTDTQYF
>-|-|TRBV4-2|TRBJ1-2
TGTGCCAGCAGCCAAGACAAAAAGCCGGGTGGCTACACCTTC
CASSQDKKPGGYTF
>few|-|TRBV11-3|TRBJ1-2
TGTGCCAGCAGCTACTCTCTGAGGGATGGCTACACCTTC
CASSYSLRDGYTF
>-|-|TRBV7-2|TRBJ1-5
TGTGCCAGCAGCGAGGACGGATATAGCAATCAGCCCCAGCATTTT
CASSEDGYSNQPQHF
>-|-|TRBV18|TRBJ1-1
TGTGCCAGCTCACCAACAGAACTGACTGAAGCTTTCTTT
CASSPTELTEAFF
>few|-|TRBV6-5|TRBJ2-7
TGTGCCAGCAGTTATGGAGGGGTCTACGAGCAGTACTTC
CASSYGGVYEQYF
>-|TRBD1|TRBV19|TRBJ1-3
TGTGCCACCCGATCCGGGACAGGGTCTGGAAACACCATATATTTT
CATRSGTGSGNTIYF
>few|-|TRBV6-5|TRBJ1-2
TGTGCCAGCAGTTACGGGGAGGGGCTGGATGGCTACACCTTC
CASSYGEGLDGYTF
>once|-|TRBV5-1|TRBJ2-2
TGCGCCAGCAGCATTCAGGGCGCGAACACCGGGGAGCTGTTTTTT
CASSIQGANTGELFF
>-|-|TRBV10-2|TRBJ1-2
TGCGCCACTGGGACGCCGGGGGCTAACTATGGCTACACCTTC
CATGTPGANYGYTF
>few|TRBD1|TRBV10-3|TRBJ1-2
TGTGCCATCAGGATCGGGACAGGAGGCGGCTACACCTTC
CAIRIGTGGGYTF
>few|-|TRBV6-4|TRBJ1-4
TGTGCCAGCAGTGACTCCACTATAGGCAAGGAACGGACTAATGAAAAACTGTTTTTT
CASSDSTIGKERTNEKLFF
>few|-|TRBV7-2|TRBJ2-7
TGTGCCAGCAGCACACAGGGGGGGATCGAGCAGTACTTC
CASSTQGGIEQYF
>-|-|TRBV12-3/TRBV12-4|TRBJ1-6
TGTGCCAGCAGTGTGGACACTGGGAATTCACCCCTCCACTTT
CASSVDTGNSPLHF
>-|-|TRBV10-3|TRBJ2-5
TGTGCCATCAGTGCGCAGGGGCTGGAGACCCAGTACTTC
CAISAQGLETQYF
>few|TRBD2|TRBV7-2|TRBJ2-7
TGTGCCAGCAGCTCACTGGCGGCGGGGGGGAAGGACGAGCAGTACTTC
CASSSLAAGGKDEQYF
>-|-|TRBV23-1|TRBJ1-5
TGCGCCAGCAGTCAAACGGACCCCAAGCCCCAGCATTTT
CASSQTDPKPQHF
>few|-|TRBV7-6|TRBJ2-5
TGTGCCAGCAGCTTAGGACCGAGGACGGCCCAAGAGACCCAGTACTTC
CASSLGPRTAQETQYF
>-|-|TRBV7-7|TRBJ2-2
TGTGCTGGCAGCCCTAGGGAAGTGACCGGGGAGCTGTTTTTT
CAGSPREVTGELFF
>few|TRBD2|TRBV7-6|TRBJ2-1
TGTGCCAGCAGCTTGAGACTAGCTCGGAATGAGCAGTTCTTC
CASSLRLARNEQFF
>few|TRBD2|TRBV5-1|TRBJ2-2
TGCGCCAGCAGCCTTGGACTAGCGGGGGGGTTCACCGGGGAGCTGTTTTTT
CASSLGLAGGFTGELFF
>-|TRBD1|TRBV18|TRBJ1-5
TGTGCCAGCTCAGCCCGGGACAGGGATTCTCATCAGCCCCAGCATTTT
CASSARDRDSHQPQHF
>-|-|TRBV29-1|TRBJ2-3
TGCAGCTGCCCTTGGGGGGGCCCGACAGATACGCAGTATTTT
CSCPWGGPTDTQYF
>few|-|TRBV7-2|TRBJ2-1
TGTGCCAGCAGGTGGGCCTCCTACAATGAGCAGTTCTTC
CASRWASYNEQFF
>-|-|TRBV6-2/TRBV6-3|TRBJ2-1
TGTGCCAGCAACCCGGGGGTCATCCTCGATGAGCAGTTCTTC
CASNPGVILDEQFF
>few|-|TRBV11-2|TRBJ1-3
TGTGCCAGCAGCGTAAAGTTGGTACAGGGCTCTGGAAACACCATATATTTT
CASSVKLVQGSGNTIYF
>-|-|TRBV5-1|TRBJ1-2
TGCGCCAGCAGCTTGGGGGGTAGCCGCTCTAACTATGGCTACACCTTC
CASSLGGSRSNYGYTF
>few|-|TRBV10-3|TRBJ1-1
TGTGCCATCAGGGATCGGTTTTTTACTGAAGCTTTCTTT
CAIRDRFFTEAFF
>-|TRBD1|TRBV19|TRBJ2-5
TGTGCCAGTAGTATGGACAGGGCAGAGACCCAGTACTTC
CASSMDRAETQYF
>few|-|TRBV7-2|TRBJ1-5
TGTGCCAGCAGCTTAGCGAGCCAGGGGCAGCCCCAGCATTTT
CASSLASQGQPQHF
>few|-|TRBV11-2|TRBJ2-7
TGTGCCAGCAGCTTCAGGCAGGGTCGGGGCGAGCAGTACTTC
CASSFRQGRGEQYF
>-|TRBD2|TRBV12-3/TRBV12-4|TRBJ2-1
TGTGCCAGCAGTTGGGAGGGTAATGAGCAGTTCTTC
CASSWEGNEQFF
>-|TRBD1|TRBV7-3|TRBJ2-6
TGTGCCAGCAGCTTAACGGGGGACAGGGGGCCTGGGGCCAACGTCCTGACTTTC
CASSLTGDRGPGANVLTF
>-|TRBD1|TRBV27|TRBJ1-1
TGTGCCAGCAGTTTTATTTCGCAGGGGGGGAACACTGAAGCTTTCTTT
CASSFISQGGNTEAFF
>-|TRBD1|TRBV28|TRBJ2-2
TGTGCCAGCAGGGGACAGGGGCTGGGGAGCGGGGAGCTGTTTTTT
CASRGQGLGSGELFF